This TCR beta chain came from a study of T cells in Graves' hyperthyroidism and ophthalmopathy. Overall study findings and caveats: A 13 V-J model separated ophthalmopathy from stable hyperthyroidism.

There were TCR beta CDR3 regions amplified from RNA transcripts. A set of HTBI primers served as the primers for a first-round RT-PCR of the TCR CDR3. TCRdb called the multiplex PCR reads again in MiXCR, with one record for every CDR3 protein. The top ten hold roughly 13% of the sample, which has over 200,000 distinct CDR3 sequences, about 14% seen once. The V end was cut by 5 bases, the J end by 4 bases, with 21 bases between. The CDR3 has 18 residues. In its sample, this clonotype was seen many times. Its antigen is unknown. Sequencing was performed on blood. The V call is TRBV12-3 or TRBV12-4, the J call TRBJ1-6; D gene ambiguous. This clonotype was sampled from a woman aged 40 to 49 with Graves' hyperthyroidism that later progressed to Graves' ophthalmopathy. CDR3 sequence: CASSIKGISGSYNSPLHF. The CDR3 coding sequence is TGTGCCAGCAGTATTAAAGGGATAAGCGGGTCTTATAATTCACCCCTCCACTTT.